This TCR beta chain was profiled in a study of shared clonotypes between healthy human individuals. Whole-study context: With ages of 18 to 49, the donors were two women and a few men.

Sorted subsets were amplified in replicate PCRs using 200 ng DNA, some 31,000 T cell genomes. Using immunoSEQ multiplex PCR, the repertoire was profiled, and TCRdb retains in-frame clones only, with some absent. Of around 750,000 clones listed, approximately 79% are singletons. Trimming removed 1 base from V and 5 bases from J, with 11 bases in between. This CDR3 has 14 residues. Germline V gene lookup returns CDR1 SGHAT and CDR2 FQNNGV. Findings and limits, study-wide: Naive subsets tended to show greater estimated richness than memory subsets.

Only Caucasian adults living in Nashville, Tennessee served as donors. Comments on this clone: The antigen is not known.

Sequencing was performed on memory CD4+ T cells sorted from blood. The subset denotes: CD45RA-negative fraction. This chain connects TRBV11-2 to TRBJ1-1; D remains ambiguous. The sequence was collected from a woman under 40 in good health. The CDR3 protein is CASSLVVSGTEAFF. DNA for the CDR3: TGTGCCAGCAGCTTAGTTGTATCGGGTACTGAAGCTTTCTTT.